The T cell receptor (beta chain) under discussion was sequenced for a study of control samples from healthy donors and cancer patients. TCRdb's copy holds only in-frame clones and misses some; the assay was immunoSEQ multiplex PCR. The sample records about 28,000 clones, around 91% being singletons. V lost 4 bases to trimming and J lost 5 bases; unmatched junction nucleotides: 6. CDR1 and CDR2 (germline): MNHEY, SMNVEV (reference sequence). The CDR3 has 14 amino acids. The count of this clone is one. The specimen was PBMCs. The receptor was derived from a man in his fifties with lung cancer. The V gene is TRBV27, the J gene TRBJ1-1; 8 bases are shared with TRBD1. The CDR3, as DNA: TGTGCCAGCAGTTCTCCAGGGGGCTGGACTGAAGCTTTCTTT. It encodes CASSSPGGWTEAFF.